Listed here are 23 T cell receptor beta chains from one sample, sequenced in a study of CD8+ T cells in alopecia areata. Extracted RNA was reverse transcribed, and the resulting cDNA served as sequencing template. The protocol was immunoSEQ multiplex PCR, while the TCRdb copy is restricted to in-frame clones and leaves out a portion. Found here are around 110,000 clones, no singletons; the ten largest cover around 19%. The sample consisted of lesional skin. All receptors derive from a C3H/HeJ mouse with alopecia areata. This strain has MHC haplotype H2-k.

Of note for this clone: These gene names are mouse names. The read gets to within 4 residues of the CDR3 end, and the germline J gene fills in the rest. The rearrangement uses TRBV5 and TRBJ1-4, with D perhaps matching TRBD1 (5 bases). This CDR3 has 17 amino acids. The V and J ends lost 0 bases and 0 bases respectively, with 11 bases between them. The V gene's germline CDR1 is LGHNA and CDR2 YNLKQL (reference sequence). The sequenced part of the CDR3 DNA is TGTGCCAGCAGCCAAGAGGGGGGGGGAATTTCCAACGAA. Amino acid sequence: CASSQEGGGISNE. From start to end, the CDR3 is CASSQEGGGISNERLFF.

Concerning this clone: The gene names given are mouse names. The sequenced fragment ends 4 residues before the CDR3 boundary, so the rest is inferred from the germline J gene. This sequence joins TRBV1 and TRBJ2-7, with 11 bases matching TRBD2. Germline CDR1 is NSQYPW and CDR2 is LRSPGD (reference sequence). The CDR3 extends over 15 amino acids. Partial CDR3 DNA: TGCACCTGCAGTGCTCAGGACTGGGGGGTATAT. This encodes CTCSAQDWGVY. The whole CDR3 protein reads CTCSAQDWGVYEQYF.

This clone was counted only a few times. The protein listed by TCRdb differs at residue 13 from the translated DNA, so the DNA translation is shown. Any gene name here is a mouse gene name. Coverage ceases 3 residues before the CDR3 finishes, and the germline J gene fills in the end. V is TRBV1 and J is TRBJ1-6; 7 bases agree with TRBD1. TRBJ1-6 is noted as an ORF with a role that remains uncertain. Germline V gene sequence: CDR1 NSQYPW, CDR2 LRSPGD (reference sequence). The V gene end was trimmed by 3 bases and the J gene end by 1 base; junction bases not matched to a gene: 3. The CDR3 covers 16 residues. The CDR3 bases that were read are TGCACCTGCAGTGCCCCGGGACAGTCCTATAATTCGCCC. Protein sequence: CTCSAPGQSYNSP. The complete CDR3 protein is CTCSAPGQSYNSPLYF.

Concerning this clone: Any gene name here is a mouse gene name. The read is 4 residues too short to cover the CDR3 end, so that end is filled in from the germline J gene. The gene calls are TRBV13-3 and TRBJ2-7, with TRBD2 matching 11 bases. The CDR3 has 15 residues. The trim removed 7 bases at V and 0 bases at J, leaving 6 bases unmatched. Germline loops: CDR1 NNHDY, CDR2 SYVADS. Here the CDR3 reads CASSRLGGSSYEQYF. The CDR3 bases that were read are TGTGCCAGCTCCAGACTGGGGGGGAGCTCCTAT.

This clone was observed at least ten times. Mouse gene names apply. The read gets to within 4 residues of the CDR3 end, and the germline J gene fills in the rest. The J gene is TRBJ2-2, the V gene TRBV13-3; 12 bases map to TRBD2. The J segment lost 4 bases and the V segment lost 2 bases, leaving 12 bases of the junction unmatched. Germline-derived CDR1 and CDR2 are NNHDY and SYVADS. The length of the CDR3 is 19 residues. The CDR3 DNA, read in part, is TGTGCCAGCAGTGACCCAGCCGGGACTGGGGGGTCGAGCACCGGG. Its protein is CASSDPAGTGGSSTG. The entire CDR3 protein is CASSDPAGTGGSSTGQLYF.

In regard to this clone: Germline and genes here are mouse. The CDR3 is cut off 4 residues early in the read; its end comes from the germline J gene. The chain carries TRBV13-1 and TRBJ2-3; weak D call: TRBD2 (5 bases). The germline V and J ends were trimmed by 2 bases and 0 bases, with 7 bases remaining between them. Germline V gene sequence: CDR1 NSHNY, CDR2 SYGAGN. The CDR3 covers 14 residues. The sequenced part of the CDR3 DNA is TGTGCCAGCAGTGACACTGGAAGTGCAGAA. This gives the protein CASSDTGSAE. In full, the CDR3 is CASSDTGSAETLYF.

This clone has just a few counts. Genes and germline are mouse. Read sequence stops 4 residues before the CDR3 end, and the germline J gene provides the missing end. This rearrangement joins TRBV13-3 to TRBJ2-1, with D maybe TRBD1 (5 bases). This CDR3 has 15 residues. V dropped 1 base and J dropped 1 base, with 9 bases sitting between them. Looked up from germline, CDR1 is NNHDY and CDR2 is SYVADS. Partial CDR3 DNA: TGTGCCAGCAGTGATAGAGAGGGGAACTATGCT. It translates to CASSDREGNYA. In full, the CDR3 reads CASSDREGNYAEQFF.

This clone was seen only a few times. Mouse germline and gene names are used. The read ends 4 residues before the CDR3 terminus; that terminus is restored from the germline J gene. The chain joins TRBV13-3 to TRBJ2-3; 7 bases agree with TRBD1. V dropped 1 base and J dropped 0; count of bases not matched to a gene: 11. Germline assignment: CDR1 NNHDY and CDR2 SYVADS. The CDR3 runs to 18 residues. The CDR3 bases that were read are TGTGCCAGCAGTGATCAAAGGGGCGGGGACAGTAGTGCAGAA. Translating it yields CASSDQRGGDSSAE. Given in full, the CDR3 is CASSDQRGGDSSAETLYF.

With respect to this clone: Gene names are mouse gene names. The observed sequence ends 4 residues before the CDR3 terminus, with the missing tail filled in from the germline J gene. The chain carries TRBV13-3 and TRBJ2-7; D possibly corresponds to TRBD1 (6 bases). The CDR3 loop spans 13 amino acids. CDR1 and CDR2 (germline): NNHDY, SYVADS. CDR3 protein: CASSDRTEYEQYF. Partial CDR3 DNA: TGTGCCAGCAGTGACCGGACAGAATAT.

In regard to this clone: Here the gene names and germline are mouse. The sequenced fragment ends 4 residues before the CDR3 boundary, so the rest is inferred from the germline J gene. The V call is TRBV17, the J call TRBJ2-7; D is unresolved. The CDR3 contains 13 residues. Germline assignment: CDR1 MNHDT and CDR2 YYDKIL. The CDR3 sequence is CASSERQIYEQYF. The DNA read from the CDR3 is TGTGCTAGCAGTGAGAGACAAATTTAT.

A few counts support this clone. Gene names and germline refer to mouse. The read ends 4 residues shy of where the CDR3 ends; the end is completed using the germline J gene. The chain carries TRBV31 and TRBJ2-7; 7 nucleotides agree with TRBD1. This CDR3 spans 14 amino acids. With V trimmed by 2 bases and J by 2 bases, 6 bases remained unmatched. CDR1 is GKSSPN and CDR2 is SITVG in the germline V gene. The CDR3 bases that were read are TGTGCCTGGAGTTCAGGGGGAGGAACCTAT. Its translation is CAWSSGGGTY. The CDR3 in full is CAWSSGGGTYEQYF.

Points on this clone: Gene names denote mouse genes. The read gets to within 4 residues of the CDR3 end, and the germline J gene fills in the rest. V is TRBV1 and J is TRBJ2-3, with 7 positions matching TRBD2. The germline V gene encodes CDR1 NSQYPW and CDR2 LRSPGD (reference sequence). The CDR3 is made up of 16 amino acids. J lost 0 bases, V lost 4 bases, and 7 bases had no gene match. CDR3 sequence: CTCSVLGNPSAETLYF. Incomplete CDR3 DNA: TGCACCTGCAGTGTACTGGGGAATCCTAGTGCAGAA.

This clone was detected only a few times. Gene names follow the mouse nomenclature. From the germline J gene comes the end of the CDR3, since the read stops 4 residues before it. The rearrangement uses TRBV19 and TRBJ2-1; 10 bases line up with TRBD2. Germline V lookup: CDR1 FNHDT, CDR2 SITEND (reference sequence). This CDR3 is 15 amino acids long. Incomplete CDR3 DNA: TGTGCCAGCAGTATAAGGGCTGGGGGGGCGGCT. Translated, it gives CASSIRAGGAA. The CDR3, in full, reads CASSIRAGGAAEQFF.

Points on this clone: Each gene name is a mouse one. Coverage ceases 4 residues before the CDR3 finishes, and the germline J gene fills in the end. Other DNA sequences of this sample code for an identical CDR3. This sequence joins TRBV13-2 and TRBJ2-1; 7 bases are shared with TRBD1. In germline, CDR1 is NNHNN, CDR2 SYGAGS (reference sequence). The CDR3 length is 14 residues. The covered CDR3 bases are TGTGCCAGCGGTGGCCGACAGGGAAGAGCT. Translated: CASGGRQGRA. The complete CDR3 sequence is CASGGRQGRAEQFF.

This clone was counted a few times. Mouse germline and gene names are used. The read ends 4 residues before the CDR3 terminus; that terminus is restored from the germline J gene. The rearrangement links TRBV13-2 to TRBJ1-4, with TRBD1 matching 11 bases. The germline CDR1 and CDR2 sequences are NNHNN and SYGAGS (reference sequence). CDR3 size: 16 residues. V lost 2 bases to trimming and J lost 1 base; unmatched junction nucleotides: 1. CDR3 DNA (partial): TGTGCCAGCGGTGAGGGGACAGGGGGTTCCAACGAA. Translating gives CASGEGTGGSNE. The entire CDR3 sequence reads CASGEGTGGSNERLFF.

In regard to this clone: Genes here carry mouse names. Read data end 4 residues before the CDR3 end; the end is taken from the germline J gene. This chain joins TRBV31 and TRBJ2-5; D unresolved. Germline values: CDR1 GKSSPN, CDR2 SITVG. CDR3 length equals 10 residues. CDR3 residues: CAWTEDTQYF. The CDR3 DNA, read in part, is TGTGCCTGGACAGAAGAC.

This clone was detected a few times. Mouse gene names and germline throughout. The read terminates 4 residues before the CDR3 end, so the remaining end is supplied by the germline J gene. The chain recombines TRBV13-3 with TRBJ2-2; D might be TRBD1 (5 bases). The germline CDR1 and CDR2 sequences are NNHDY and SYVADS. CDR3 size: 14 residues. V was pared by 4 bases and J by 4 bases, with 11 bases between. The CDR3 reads CASSSIRGTGQLYF. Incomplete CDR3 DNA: TGTGCCAGCAGTTCTATTAGGGGCACCGGG. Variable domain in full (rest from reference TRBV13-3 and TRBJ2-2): EAAVTQSPRSKVAVTGGKVTLSCHQTNNHDYMYWYRQDTGHGLRLIHYSYVADSTEKGDIPDGYKASRPSQENFSLILELASLSQTAVYFCASSSIRGTGQLYFGEGSKLTVL.

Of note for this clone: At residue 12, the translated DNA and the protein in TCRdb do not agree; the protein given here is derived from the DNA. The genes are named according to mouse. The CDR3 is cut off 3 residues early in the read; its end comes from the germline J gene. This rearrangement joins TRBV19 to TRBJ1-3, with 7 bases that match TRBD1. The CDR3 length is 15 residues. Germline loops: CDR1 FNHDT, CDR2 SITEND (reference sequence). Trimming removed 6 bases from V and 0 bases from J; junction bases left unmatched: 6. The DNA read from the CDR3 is TGTGCCAGCACCTCGGGACAGCTTTCTGGAAATACG. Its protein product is CASTSGQLSGNT. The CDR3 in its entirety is CASTSGQLSGNTLYF.

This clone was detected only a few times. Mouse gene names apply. CDR3 sequence reads: CTCSADLWGANYAEQFF. The DNA read from the CDR3 is TGCACCTGCAGTGCAGATCTTTGGGGGGCCAACTATGCT. The J gene is TRBJ2-1, the V gene TRBV1; a possible D gene is TRBD2 (7 bases). The CDR3 extends 4 residues past the end of the read, so its final part is completed from the germline J gene. Germline CDR1 and CDR2: NSQYPW and LRSPGD (reference sequence). The CDR3 sequence is 17 residues long. V lost 0 bases, J lost 1 base, and 13 bases lay in between.

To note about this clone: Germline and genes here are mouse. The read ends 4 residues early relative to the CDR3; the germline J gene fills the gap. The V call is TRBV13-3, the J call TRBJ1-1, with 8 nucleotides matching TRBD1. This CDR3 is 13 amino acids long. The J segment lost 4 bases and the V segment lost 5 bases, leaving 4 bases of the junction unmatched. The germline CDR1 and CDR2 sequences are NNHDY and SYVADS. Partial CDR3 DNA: TGTGCCAGCAGGAGACAGGGGAGCACA. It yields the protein CASRRQGST. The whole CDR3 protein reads CASRRQGSTEVFF.

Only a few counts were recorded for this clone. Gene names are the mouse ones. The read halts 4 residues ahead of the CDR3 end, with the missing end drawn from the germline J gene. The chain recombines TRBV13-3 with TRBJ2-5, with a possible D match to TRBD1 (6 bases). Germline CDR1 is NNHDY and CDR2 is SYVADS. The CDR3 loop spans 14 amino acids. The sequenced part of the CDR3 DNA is TGTGCCAGCAGTGACCCCGCAGGGGTGGAC. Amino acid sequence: CASSDPAGVD. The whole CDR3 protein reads CASSDPAGVDTQYF.

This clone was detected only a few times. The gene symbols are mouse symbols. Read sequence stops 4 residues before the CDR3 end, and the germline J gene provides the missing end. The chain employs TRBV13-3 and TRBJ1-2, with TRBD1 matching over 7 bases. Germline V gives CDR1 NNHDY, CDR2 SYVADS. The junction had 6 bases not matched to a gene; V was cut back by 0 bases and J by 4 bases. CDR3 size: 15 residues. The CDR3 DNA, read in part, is TGTGCCAGCAGTGATGCCGACAGGGCGGGCTCC. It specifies CASSDADRAGS. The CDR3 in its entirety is CASSDADRAGSDYTF.

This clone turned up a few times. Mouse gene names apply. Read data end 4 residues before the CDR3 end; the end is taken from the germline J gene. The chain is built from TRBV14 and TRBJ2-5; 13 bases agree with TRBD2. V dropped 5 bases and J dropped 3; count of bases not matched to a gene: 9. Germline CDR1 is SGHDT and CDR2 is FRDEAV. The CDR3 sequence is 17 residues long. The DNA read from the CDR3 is TGTGCCAGCAGCCCCGGACTGGGGGGGCGCGGGCAAGAC. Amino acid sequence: CASSPGLGGRGQD. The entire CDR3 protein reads CASSPGLGGRGQDTQYF.